This T cell receptor (beta chain) was captured by sequencing in a study of blood T cell repertoires in COVID-19. The CDR3 consists of 16 residues. V shed 5 bases, J shed 0 bases, and the junction held 6 bases outside the gene matches. Germline V CDR1 and CDR2: LNHDA, SQIVND (reference sequence). Profiled with immunoSEQ multiplex PCR; TCRdb holds only in-frame clones, not every one. The sample consists of roughly 66,000 clones, roughly 82% of them appearing once. The origin of this receptor is a man aged 55 to 70 with acute or convalescent COVID-19. Sequences were obtained from peripheral blood. This chain connects TRBV19 to TRBJ2-1, with TRBD2 identical over 8 bases. The CDR3 loop reads CASSDSGVRSYNEQFF. CDR3 DNA sequence: TGTGCCAGTAGTGATAGCGGGGTTCGCTCCTACAATGAGCAGTTCTTC.